This entry describes one TCR beta chain. Antigen: not known. Investigators separated out CD4+ T cells once approximately 11 days of culture had passed. The cohort was immunized with two doses of either the BNT162b2 or mRNA-1273 vaccine. All vaccine recipients tested negative for nucleocapsid antibodies and had never contracted SARS-CoV-2 infection. This entry comes from a study of vaccination effects on CD4 cells after COVID-19. Across the study: Samples were taken post-vaccine, and their median timing was 72 days after the second dose. Findings and limits, study-wide: There was only 1 of 255 vaccine-induced clones in healthy vaccinees that cross-reacted with common cold coronaviruses.

The junction had 12 bases not matched to a gene; V was cut back by 6 bases and J by 6 bases. The CDR3 has 15 residues. Looked up from germline, CDR1 is LGHNA and CDR2 is YNFKEQ. Generated by immunoSEQ multiplex PCR, the TCRdb table keeps only in-frame clones and is missing some. This sample has approximately 38,000 clones; more than 65% occur once, and the top ten carry 7% to 8%. This specimen was CD4+ T cells from PBMCs cultured without peptide, taken after COVID-19 vaccination. The clonotype was recovered from a human donor who received a COVID-19 vaccine. This rearrangement joins TRBV4-2 to TRBJ1-2; TRBD1 matches 8 bases. This chain's CDR3 is CASSGTGSRRDGYTF. CDR3 DNA sequence: TGTGCCAGCAGTGGGACAGGCTCAAGACGGGATGGCTACACCTTC.